This section outlines one TCR beta chain sequence together with its context. Its antigen remains unknown. This record belongs to a study of T cell responses to AZD1222 COVID-19 vaccine. Findings of the study overall: CD4 TCRs covered the whole spike, strongest at regions 160-218 and 743-854.

The table came from immunoSEQ multiplex PCR; TCRdb's copy has only in-frame clones and leaves some out. Of 110,000 to 150,000 clones in the sample, less than 95% are singletons; the top ten hold 2.5% to 3.5%. The V gene's germline CDR1 is LNHDA and CDR2 SQIVND (reference sequence). The CDR3 contains 15 residues. Trimming left V 2 bases short and J 2 bases short, with 12 bases between. This TCR derives from an adult in good health. This chain uses TRBV19 with TRBJ2-5; D might be TRBD2 (6 bases). The material sequenced was peripheral blood, taken on day 0 of AZD1222 vaccination. The chain's CDR3 is CASSIQGLEQETQYF. CDR3 in DNA: TGTGCCAGTAGTATACAGGGACTCGAACAAGAGACCCAGTACTTC. The full variable domain, completed using reference TRBV19 and TRBJ2-5, is DGGITQSPKYLFRKEGQNVTLSCEQNLNHDAMYWYRQDPGQGLRLIYYSQIVNDFQKGDIAEGYSVSREKKESFPLTVTSAQKNPTAFYLCASSIQGLEQETQYFGPGTRLLVL.